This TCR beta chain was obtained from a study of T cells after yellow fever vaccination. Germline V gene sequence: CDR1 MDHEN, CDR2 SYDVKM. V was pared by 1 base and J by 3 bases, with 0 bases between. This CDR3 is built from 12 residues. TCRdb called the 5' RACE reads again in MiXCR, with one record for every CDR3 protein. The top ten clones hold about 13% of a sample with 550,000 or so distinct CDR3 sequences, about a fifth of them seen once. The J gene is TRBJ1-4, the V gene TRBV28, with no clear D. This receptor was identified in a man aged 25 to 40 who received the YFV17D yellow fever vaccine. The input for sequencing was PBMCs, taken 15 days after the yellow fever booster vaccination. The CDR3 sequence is CASSLSNEKLFF. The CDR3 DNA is TGTGCCAGCAGTTTATCTAATGAAAAACTGTTTTTT.